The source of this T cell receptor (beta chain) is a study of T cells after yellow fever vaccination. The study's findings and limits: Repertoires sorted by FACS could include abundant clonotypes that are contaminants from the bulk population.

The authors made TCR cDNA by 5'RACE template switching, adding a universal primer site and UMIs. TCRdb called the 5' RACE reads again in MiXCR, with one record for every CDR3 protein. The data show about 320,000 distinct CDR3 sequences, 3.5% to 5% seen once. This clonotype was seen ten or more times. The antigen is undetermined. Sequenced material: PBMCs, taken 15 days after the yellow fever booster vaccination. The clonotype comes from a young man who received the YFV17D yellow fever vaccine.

The CDR3 loop is CASSSSGGLYNEQFF. The CDR3 coding sequence is TGTGCCAGCAGCTCCTCAGGGGGCCTCTACAATGAGCAGTTCTTC. J is TRBJ2-1 and V is TRBV7-9; 8 bases fit TRBD1. The trim removed 4 bases at V and 3 bases at J, leaving 5 bases unmatched. This CDR3 is built from 15 residues. Germline V lookup: CDR1 SEHNR, CDR2 FQNEAQ (reference sequence).